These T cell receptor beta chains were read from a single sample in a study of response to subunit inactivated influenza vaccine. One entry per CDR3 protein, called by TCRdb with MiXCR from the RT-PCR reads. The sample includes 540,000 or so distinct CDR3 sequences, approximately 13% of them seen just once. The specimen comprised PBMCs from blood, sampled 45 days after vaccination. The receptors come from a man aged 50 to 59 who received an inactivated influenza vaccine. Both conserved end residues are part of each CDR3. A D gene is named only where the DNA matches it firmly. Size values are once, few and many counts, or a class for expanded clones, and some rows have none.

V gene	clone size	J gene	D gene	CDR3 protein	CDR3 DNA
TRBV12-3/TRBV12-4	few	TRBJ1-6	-	CASSFQDNSPLHF	TGTGCCAGCAGTTTCCAGGATAATTCACCCCTCCACTTT
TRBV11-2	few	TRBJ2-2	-	CASSLVTAVVPGELFF	TGTGCCAGCAGCTTAGTAACAGCGGTCGTACCCGGGGAGCTGTTTTTT
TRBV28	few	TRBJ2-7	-	CASSSDSSGSYEQYF	TGTGCCAGCAGCTCCGACTCATCCGGCTCCTACGAGCAGTACTTC
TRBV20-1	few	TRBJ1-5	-	CSARGGQSNQPQHF	TGCAGTGCTAGAGGCGGACAGAGCAATCAGCCCCAGCATTTT
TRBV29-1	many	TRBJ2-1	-	CSGVRYNEQFF	TGCAGCGGAGTACGCTACAATGAGCAGTTCTTC
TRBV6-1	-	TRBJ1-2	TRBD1	CASSEGTVLNYGYTF	TGTGCCAGCAGTGAGGGGACAGTTTTGAACTATGGCTACACCTTC
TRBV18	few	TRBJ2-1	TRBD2	CASSPSTSPASEQFF	TGTGCCAGCTCACCTTCGACTAGCCCCGCTTCTGAGCAGTTCTTC
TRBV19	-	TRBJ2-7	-	CASSIGGAYEQYF	TGTGCCAGTAGCATTGGGGGAGCCTACGAGCAGTACTTC
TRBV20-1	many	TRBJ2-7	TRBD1	CSASGTGGEQYF	TGCAGTGCTTCCGGGACAGGGGGCGAGCAGTACTTC
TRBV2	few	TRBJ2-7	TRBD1	CASSLIRGQDEQYF	TGTGCCAGCAGTCTAATCAGGGGGCAGGACGAGCAGTACTTC
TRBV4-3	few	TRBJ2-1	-	CASSQFNRYNEQFF	TGCGCCAGCAGCCAATTTAACAGGTACAATGAGCAGTTCTTC
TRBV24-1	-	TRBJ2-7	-	CATSATAASYEQYF	TGTGCCACCAGTGCGACAGCGGCCTCCTACGAGCAGTACTTC
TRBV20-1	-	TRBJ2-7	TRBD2	CSAQGLAGVGEQYF	TGCAGTGCTCAAGGACTAGCGGGAGTGGGGGAGCAGTACTTC
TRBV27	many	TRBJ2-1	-	CASSPIALGVVFNEQFF	TGTGCCAGCAGTCCAATAGCGTTGGGAGTAGTTTTTAATGAGCAGTTCTTC
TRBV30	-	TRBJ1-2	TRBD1	CAWGPTGPGGSNYGYTF	TGTGCCTGGGGTCCCACCGGTCCAGGGGGCTCTAACTATGGCTACACCTTC
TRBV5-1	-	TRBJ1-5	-	CASSLDLYQPQHF	TGCGCCAGCAGCTTGGATCTTTATCAGCCCCAGCATTTT
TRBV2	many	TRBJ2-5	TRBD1	CATRPRTGAVETQYF	TGTGCCACGAGACCCCGGACAGGGGCGGTGGAGACCCAGTACTTC
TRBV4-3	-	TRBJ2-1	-	CASSQGQVGINEQFF	TGCGCCAGCAGCCAAGGGCAGGTGGGGATCAATGAGCAGTTCTTC
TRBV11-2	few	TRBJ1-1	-	CASSPPGRRRTEAFF	TGTGCCAGCAGCCCGCCCGGGAGGCGGAGAACTGAAGCTTTCTTT
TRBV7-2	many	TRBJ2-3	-	CASSLAQSLDTQYF	TGTGCCAGCAGCTTAGCACAGTCTCTAGATACGCAGTATTTT
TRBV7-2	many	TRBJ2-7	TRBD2	CASSLESRGAGEQYF	TGTGCCAGCAGCTTAGAATCGCGGGGGGCGGGGGAGCAGTACTTC
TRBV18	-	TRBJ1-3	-	CASSPQGQFSGNTIYF	TGTGCCAGCTCACCTCAAGGACAGTTCTCTGGAAACACCATATATTTT
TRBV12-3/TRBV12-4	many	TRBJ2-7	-	CASSWGPTTYEQYF	TGTGCCAGCAGTTGGGGCCCGACGACCTACGAGCAGTACTTC
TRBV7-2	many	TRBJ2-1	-	CASSPGLSYNEQFF	TGTGCCAGCAGTCCGGGACTCTCCTACAATGAGCAGTTCTTC
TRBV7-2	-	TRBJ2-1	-	CASSLAISGNEQFF	TGTGCCAGCAGCTTAGCAATTAGTGGTAATGAGCAGTTCTTC
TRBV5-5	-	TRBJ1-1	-	CASSLNQGRTTEAFF	TGTGCCAGCAGCCTAAATCAGGGGAGGACAACTGAAGCTTTCTTT
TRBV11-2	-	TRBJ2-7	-	CASSLDIMIYEQYF	TGTGCCAGCAGCTTAGATATAATGATCTACGAGCAGTACTTC